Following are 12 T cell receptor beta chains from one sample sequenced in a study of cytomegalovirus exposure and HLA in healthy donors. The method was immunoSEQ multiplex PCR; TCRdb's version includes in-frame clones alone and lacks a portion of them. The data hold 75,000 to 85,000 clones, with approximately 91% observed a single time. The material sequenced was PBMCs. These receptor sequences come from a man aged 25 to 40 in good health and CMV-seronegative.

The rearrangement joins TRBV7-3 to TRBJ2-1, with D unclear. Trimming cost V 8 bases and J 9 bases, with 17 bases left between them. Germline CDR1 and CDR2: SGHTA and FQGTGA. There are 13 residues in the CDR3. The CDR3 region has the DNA TGTGCCAGCGGCGACTCGAACCTAGGTGAGCAGTTCTTC. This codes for CASGDSNLGEQFF.

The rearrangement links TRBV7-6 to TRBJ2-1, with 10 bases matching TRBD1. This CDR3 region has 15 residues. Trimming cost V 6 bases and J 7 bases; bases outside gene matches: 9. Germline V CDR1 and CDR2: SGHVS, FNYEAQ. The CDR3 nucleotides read TGTGCCAGCAGTCCCGGGACAGGGGCGCAAAATGAGCAGTTCTTC. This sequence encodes CASSPGTGAQNEQFF.

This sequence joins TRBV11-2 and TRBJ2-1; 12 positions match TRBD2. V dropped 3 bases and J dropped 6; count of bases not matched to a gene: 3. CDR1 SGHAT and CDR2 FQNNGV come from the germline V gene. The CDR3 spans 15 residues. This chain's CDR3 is CASSFTSGGINEQFF. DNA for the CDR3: TGTGCCAGCAGCTTCACTAGCGGGGGGATCAATGAGCAGTTCTTC.

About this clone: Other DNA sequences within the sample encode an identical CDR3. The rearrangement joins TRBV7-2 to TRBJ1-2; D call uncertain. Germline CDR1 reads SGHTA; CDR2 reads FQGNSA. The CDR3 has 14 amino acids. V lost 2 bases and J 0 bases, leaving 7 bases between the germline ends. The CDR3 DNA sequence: TGTGCCAGCAGCTTAACCGGAGCTAACTATGGCTACACCTTC. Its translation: CASSLTGANYGYTF.

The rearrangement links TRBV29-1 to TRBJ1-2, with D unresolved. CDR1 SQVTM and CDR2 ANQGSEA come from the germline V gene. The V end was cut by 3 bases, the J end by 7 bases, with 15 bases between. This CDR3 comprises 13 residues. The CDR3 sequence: CSVDTRSSGGYTF. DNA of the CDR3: TGCAGCGTTGACACGCGATCAAGCGGTGGCTACACCTTC.

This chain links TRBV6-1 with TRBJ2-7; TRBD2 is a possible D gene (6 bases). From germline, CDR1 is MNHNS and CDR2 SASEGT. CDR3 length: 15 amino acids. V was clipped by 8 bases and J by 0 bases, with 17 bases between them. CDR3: CASLVVAASSYEQYF. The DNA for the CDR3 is TGTGCCAGCCTAGTGGTAGCGGCTAGCTCCTACGAGCAGTACTTC.

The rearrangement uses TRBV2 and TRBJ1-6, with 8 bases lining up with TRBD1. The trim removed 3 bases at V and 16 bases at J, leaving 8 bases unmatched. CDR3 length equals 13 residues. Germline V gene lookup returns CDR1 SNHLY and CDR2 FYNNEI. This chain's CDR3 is CASSDGQGGILHF. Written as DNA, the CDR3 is TGTGCCAGCAGTGACGGACAGGGTGGTATACTCCACTTT.

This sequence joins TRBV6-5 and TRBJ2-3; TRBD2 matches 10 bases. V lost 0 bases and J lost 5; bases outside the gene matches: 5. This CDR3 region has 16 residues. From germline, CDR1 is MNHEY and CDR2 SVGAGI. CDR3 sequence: CASSYSKRGGIDTQYF. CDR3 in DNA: TGTGCCAGCAGTTACTCAAAGCGGGGGGGGATAGATACGCAGTATTTT.

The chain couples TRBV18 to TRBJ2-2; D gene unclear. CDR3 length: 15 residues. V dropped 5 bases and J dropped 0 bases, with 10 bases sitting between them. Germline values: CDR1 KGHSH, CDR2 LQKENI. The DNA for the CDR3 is TGTGCCAGCTCAGCGGTAGGCCCGAACACCGGGGAGCTGTTTTTT. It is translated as CASSAVGPNTGELFF.

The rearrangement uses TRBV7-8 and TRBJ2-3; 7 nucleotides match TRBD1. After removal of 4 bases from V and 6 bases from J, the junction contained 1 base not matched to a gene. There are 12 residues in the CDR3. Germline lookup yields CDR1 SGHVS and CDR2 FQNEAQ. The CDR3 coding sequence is TGTGCCAGCAGCTACAGGGGCGATACGCAGTATTTT. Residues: CASSYRGDTQYF.

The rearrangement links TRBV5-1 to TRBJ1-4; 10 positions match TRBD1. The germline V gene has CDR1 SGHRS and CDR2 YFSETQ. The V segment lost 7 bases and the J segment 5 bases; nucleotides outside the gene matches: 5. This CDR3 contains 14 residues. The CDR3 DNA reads TGCGCCAGCGGGATGGGACAGGGGAATGAAAAACTGTTTTTT. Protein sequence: CASGMGQGNEKLFF.

The CDR3 DNA is TGTGCCAGCACGGCTAGCGGGGGGTCTTACTACGAGCAGTACTTC. Encoded protein: CASTASGGSYYEQYF. The chain is built from TRBV2 and TRBJ2-7; 11 nucleotides align to TRBD2. Germline V gene lookup returns CDR1 SNHLY and CDR2 FYNNEI. This CDR3 is built from 15 residues. Trimming removed 7 bases from V and 3 bases from J; junction bases left unmatched: 8.